The rows below give T cell receptor beta chains drawn from one sample of a study of cytomegalovirus exposure and HLA in healthy donors. The table came from immunoSEQ multiplex PCR; TCRdb's copy has only in-frame clones and leaves some out. This repertoire shows 100,000 or so clones, just under 80% found once; its top ten account for 5.6%. Specimen: PBMCs. Source of these receptors: a male donor in good health and CMV-seronegative. Both conserved end residues are part of each CDR3. Each record gives: clone size, CDR3 length, D gene, V gene, J gene, CDR3 DNA, CDR3 protein. The D gene is left open where the match is weak. The listing skips clone size in some rows; elsewhere it reads once, few, many or a size class.

NA	15	NA	TRBV27	TRBJ2-1	TGTGCCAGCACCCAGGGCGGGGTCTCCTACAATGAGCAGTTCTTC	CASTQGGVSYNEQFF
once	15	NA	TRBV6-4	TRBJ2-1	TGTGCCAGCAGTGAAAGGTCCTTCGGAGGTGATGAGCAGTTCTTC	CASSERSFGGDEQFF
NA	14	TRBD2	TRBV9	TRBJ2-7	TGTGCCAGCAGCGCATCTAGCGGCCGATACGAGCAGTACTTC	CASSASSGRYEQYF
NA	12	NA	TRBV5-4	TRBJ2-7	TGTGCCAGCAGCTCTCGGGGCTACGAGCAGTACTTC	CASSSRGYEQYF
NA	15	NA	TRBV7-9	TRBJ1-1	TGTGCCAGCAGCGGAGACGGAAAGGGAGGGACTGAAGCTTTCTTT	CASSGDGKGGTEAFF
few	15	NA	TRBV15	TRBJ1-3	TGTGCCACCAGCAGAGGGGCAGGGGAAGGAAACACCATATATTTT	CATSRGAGEGNTIYF
once	15	TRBD1	TRBV27	TRBJ2-7	TGTGCCAGCAGTTTATCGACAGGGGGCTCCTACGAGCAGTACTTC	CASSLSTGGSYEQYF
many	17	NA	TRBV4-1	TRBJ1-5	TGCGCCAGCAGCCAAACAGGGTTTATCTATAGCAATCAGCCCCAGCATTTT	CASSQTGFIYSNQPQHF
few	12	NA	TRBV13	TRBJ1-5	TGTGCCAGCAGCTTATACAATCAGCCCCAGCATTTT	CASSLYNQPQHF
NA	14	NA	TRBV5-1	TRBJ2-7	TGCGCCAGCAGACTTACGGACAGACCCTACGAGCAGTACTTC	CASRLTDRPYEQYF
NA	11	NA	TRBV20-1	TRBJ2-5	TGCAGTGCTAGAAGCTGGGAGACCCAGTACTTC	CSARSWETQYF
NA	16	NA	TRBV12-5	TRBJ2-3	TGTGCTAGTGGTTTAGGTGCAGGGAAAAGCACAGATACGCAGTATTTT	CASGLGAGKSTDTQYF
few	13	NA	TRBV6-5	TRBJ1-1	TGTGCCAGCAGTGAGTCATTGAACACTGAAGCTTTCTTT	CASSESLNTEAFF
medium-sized	14	NA	TRBV7-9	TRBJ1-1	TGTGCCAGCAGCTCCGCACGACAGTCCCCTGAAGCTTTCTTT	CASSSARQSPEAFF
NA	15	TRBD1	TRBV7-3	TRBJ1-1	TGTGCCAGCAGCTTAACGGGACAGGGTTTCGCTGAAGCTTTCTTT	CASSLTGQGFAEAFF
NA	18	TRBD1	TRBV28	TRBJ2-1	TGTGCCAGCAGTCTCGGGACAGGGGGCGATTTGGCCTACAATGAGCAGTTCTTC	CASSLGTGGDLAYNEQFF
NA	14	NA	TRBV28	TRBJ2-1	TGTGCCAGCAGTTTGACCAGGGGTGGGGATGAGCAGTTCTTC	CASSLTRGGDEQFF
NA	15	TRBD1	TRBV19	TRBJ2-7	TGTGCCAGTAGTCCGGGACAGGGGTCGTCCTACGAGCAGTACTTC	CASSPGQGSSYEQYF
NA	13	TRBD2	TRBV5-4	TRBJ2-2	TGTGCCAGCGCTAGCGGGAATAGCGGGGAGCTGTTTTTT	CASASGNSGELFF
many	15	TRBD1	TRBV7-9	TRBJ1-1	TGTGCCAGCAGCCCCCAGGGGGCAGGGAACACTGAAGCTTTCTTT	CASSPQGAGNTEAFF
NA	14	NA	TRBV6-1	TRBJ2-7	TGTGCCAGCGACATGCTGGGCACAGGCTACGAGCAGTACTTC	CASDMLGTGYEQYF
NA	13	NA	TRBV2	TRBJ2-7	TGTGCCAGCAGTGTTGGGACATCCTACGAGCAGTACTTC	CASSVGTSYEQYF
few	17	TRBD2	TRBV11-3	TRBJ2-3	TGTGCCAGCAGTCAAAACCCCTCTAGCGGGAACCGGGTTACGCAGTATTTT	CASSQNPSSGNRVTQYF
NA	13	NA	TRBV19	TRBJ2-1	TGTGCCAGTAGTATCAAGGGGCGAAATGAGCAGTTCTTC	CASSIKGRNEQFF
few	15	TRBD2	TRBV18	TRBJ2-7	TGTGCCAGCTCACCGGGACTAGCGGGAGATATCGAGCAGTACTTC	CASSPGLAGDIEQYF
NA	17	TRBD1	TRBV14	TRBJ1-2	TGTGCCAGCAGCCCTCCCGGGACAGGGGGCGCTCGGTATGGCTACACCTTC	CASSPPGTGGARYGYTF
NA	14	TRBD1	TRBV2	TRBJ2-1	TGTGCCAGCAATCCGGGACAGGGGGCCGGTGAGCAGTTCTTC	CASNPGQGAGEQFF
NA	13	NA	TRBV28	TRBJ1-1	TGTGCCAGCGGTCCCAGACAGAACACTGAAGCTTTCTTT	CASGPRQNTEAFF
once	14	TRBD1	TRBV30	TRBJ1-5	TGTGCCTGGAATTACGGGACAGTGAATCAGCCCCAGCATTTT	CAWNYGTVNQPQHF
few	16	TRBD1	TRBV4-1	TRBJ1-1	TGCGCCAGCAGCCAAAGTCGGGACAGGGGGCCAACTGAAGCTTTCTTT	CASSQSRDRGPTEAFF
NA	13	NA	TRBV7-2	TRBJ2-7	TGTGCCAGCAGCGCCCGGGACAACTACGAGCAGTACTTC	CASSARDNYEQYF
once	15	NA	TRBV9	TRBJ1-5	TGTGCCAGCAGCGTAGGGGGGGAAAGCAATCAGCCCCAGCATTTT	CASSVGGESNQPQHF
NA	13	TRBD2	TRBV28	TRBJ2-3	TGTGCCAGCAGTTCCCTAGCGGCAGATACGCAGTATTTT	CASSSLAADTQYF
NA	14	NA	TRBV9	TRBJ2-7	TGTGCCAGCAGCGTAGAGGGGGACCCCTACGAGCAGTACTTC	CASSVEGDPYEQYF
NA	16	TRBD2	TRBV6-4	TRBJ2-1	TGTGCCAGCAGTGACGGACTAGCGGGAGCCTACAATGAGCAGTTCTTC	CASSDGLAGAYNEQFF
NA	18	NA	TRBV13	TRBJ1-1	TGTGCCAGCAGCTTTGACGTGGGGCACGGTCTGGGGAAAACTGAAGCTTTCTTT	CASSFDVGHGLGKTEAFF
once	17	NA	TRBV7-9	TRBJ2-3	TGTGCCAGCAGCTTCAATTTATGGGACTTAGCCACAGATACGCAGTATTTT	CASSFNLWDLATDTQYF
NA	17	TRBD2	TRBV4-2	TRBJ2-5	TGTGCCAGCAGCCAAATGGCGGGAGGGCCCAGGGAGGAGACCCAGTACTTC	CASSQMAGGPREETQYF
NA	14	NA	TRBV19	TRBJ2-7	TGTGCCAGTAGCTGGGCTAGCAGCTCCTACGAGCAGTACTTC	CASSWASSSYEQYF
once	14	TRBD2	TRBV7-9	TRBJ2-7	TGTGCCAGCAGCTCTACTTTGTCCGGGGGGGAGCAGTACTTC	CASSSTLSGGEQYF
many	14	TRBD1	TRBV5-1	TRBJ1-1	TGCGCCAGCAGCTGGGGACAGGGGAACACTGAAGCTTTCTTT	CASSWGQGNTEAFF
NA	13	NA	TRBV6-1	TRBJ1-5	TGTGCCAGCAGTGGCACAGATAATCAGCCCCAGCATTTT	CASSGTDNQPQHF
NA	13	NA	TRBV5-3	TRBJ2-7	TGTGCCAAGACGAAGGGGCTCTTCTACGAGCAGTACTTC	CAKTKGLFYEQYF